The sequence of this T cell receptor beta chain was determined in a study of blood T cell repertoires in COVID-19. Study-level information: The samples span acute and convalescent COVID-19 from the United States, Italy and Spain. From T cells, B-cell-depleted T cells, or PBMCs came the material, which was cDNA or gDNA.

Trimming took off 0 bases at V and 10 bases at J, with 7 bases between the two ends. CDR3 length equals 12 residues. CDR1 and CDR2 from the germline V gene are MGHRA and YSYEKL. As handled by the study authors: Reference gene primer amplification gave nucleated cell count estimates. TCRdb's copy holds only in-frame clones and misses some; the assay was immunoSEQ multiplex PCR. V, J and clone size reflect that table, while D and trimming were determined from the DNA. Of 150,000 to 200,000 clones in the sample, roughly 91% were seen once. This clone came up a few times. This sequence joins TRBV4-1 and TRBJ2-1; D possibly corresponds to TRBD2 (6 bases). Material for sequencing was peripheral blood. The TCR sequence derives from a man in his fifties or sixties who had recovered from COVID-19. The CDR3 region is CASSQDLAEQFF. The CDR3 nucleotides read TGCGCCAGCAGCCAAGACCTAGCGGAGCAGTTCTTC.